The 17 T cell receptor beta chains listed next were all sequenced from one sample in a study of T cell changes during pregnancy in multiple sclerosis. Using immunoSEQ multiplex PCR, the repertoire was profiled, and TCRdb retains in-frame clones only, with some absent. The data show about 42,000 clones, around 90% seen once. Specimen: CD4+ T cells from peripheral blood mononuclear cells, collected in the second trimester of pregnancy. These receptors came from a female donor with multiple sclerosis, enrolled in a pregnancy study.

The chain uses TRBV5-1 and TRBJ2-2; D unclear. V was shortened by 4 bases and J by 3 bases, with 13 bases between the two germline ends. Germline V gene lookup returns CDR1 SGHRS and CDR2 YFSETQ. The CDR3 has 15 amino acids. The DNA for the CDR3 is TGCGCCAGCAGCCAAGAAACAGTATACACCGGGGAGCTGTTTTTT. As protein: CASSQETVYTGELFF.

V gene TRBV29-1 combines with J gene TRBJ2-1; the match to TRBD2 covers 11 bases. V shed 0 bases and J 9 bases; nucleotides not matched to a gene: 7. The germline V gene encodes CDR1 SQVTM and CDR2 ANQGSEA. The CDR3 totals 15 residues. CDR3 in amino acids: CSVEDLTSGGIEQFF. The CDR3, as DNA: TGCAGCGTTGAAGATCTAACTAGCGGGGGAATTGAGCAGTTCTTC.

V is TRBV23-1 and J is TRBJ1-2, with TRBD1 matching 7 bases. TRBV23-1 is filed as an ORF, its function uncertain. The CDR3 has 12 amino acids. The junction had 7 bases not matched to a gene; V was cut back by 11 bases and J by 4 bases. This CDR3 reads CAGKGQIYGYTF. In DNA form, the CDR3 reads TGCGCCGGGAAGGGACAGATCTATGGCTACACCTTC.

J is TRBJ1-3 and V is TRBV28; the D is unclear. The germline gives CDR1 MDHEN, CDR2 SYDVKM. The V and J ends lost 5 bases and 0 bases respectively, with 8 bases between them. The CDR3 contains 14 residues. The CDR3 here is CASSTAYSGNTIYF. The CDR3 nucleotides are TGTGCCAGCAGTACAGCATACTCTGGAAACACCATATATTTT.

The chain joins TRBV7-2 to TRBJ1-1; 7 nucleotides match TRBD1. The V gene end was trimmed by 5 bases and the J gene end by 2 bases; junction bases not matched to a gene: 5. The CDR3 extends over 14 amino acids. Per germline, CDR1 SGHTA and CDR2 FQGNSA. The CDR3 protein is CASSQQGRNTEAFF. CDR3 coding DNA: TGTGCCAGCAGCCAACAGGGGAGAAACACTGAAGCTTTCTTT.

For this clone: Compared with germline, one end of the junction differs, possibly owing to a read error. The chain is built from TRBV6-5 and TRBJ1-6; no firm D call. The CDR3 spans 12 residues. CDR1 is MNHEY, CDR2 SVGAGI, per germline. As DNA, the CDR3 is TGTGCCAGCAGATACTATAATTCACCCCTCCACTTT. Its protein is CASRYYNSPLHF.

Here the CDR3 reads CSVGVSSYNEQFF. The CDR3 DNA reads TGCAGCGTTGGAGTTAGCTCCTACAATGAGCAGTTCTTC. The V gene is TRBV29-1, the J gene TRBJ2-1; D remains ambiguous. Trimming stripped 4 bases from V and 0 bases from J, with 7 bases between. The CDR3 length is 13 residues. The germline gives CDR1 SQVTM, CDR2 ANQGSEA.

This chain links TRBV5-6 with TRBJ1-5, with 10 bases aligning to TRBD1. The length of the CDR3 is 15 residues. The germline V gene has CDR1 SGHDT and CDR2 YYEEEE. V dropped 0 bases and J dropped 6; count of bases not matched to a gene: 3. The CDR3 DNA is TGTGCCAGCAGCTTGGGTCGACAGGGGGCTCAGCCCCAGCATTTT. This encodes CASSLGRQGAQPQHF.

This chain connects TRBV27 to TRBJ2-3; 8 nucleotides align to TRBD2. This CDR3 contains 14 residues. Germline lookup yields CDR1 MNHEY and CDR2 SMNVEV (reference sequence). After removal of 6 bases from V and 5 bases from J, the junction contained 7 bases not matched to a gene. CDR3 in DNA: TGTGCCAGCAGCTCGACTAGCGCCTTAGATACGCAGTATTTT. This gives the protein CASSSTSALDTQYF.

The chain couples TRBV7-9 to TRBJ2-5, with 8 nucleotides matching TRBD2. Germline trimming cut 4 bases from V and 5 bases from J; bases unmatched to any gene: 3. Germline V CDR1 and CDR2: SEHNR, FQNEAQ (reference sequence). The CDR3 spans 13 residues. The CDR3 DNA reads TGTGCCAGCAGCTCGGGGGGGCCGGAGACCCAGTACTTC. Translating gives CASSSGGPETQYF.

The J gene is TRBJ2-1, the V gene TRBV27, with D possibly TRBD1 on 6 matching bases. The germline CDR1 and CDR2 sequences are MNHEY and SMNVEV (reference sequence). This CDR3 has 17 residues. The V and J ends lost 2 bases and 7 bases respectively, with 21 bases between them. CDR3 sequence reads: CASSLVGLGGARNEQFF. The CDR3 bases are TGTGCCAGCAGTTTAGTGGGGTTAGGGGGAGCTAGGAATGAGCAGTTCTTC.

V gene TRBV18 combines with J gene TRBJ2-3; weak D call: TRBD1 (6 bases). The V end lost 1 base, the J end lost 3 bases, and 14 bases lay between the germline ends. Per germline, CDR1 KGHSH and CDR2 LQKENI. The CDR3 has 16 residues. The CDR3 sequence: CASSPLPGQKTDTQYF. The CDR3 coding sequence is TGTGCCAGCTCACCACTACCAGGACAGAAGACAGATACGCAGTATTTT. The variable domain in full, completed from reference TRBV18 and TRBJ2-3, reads NAGVMQNPRHLVRRRGQEARLRCSPMKGHSHVYWYRQLPEEGLKFMVYLQKENIIDESGMPKERFSAEFPKEGPSILRIQQVVRGDSAAYFCASSPLPGQKTDTQYFGPGTRLTVL.

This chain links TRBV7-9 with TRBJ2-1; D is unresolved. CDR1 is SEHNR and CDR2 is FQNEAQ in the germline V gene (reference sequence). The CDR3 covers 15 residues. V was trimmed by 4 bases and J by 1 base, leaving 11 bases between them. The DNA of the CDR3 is TGTGCCAGCAGCTCCAAGCGTCCTTCCTACAATGAGCAGTTCTTC. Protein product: CASSSKRPSYNEQFF.

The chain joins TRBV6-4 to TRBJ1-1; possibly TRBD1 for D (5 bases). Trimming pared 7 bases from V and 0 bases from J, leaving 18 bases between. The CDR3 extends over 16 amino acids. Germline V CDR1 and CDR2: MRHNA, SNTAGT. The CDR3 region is CASKQDTQGVNTEAFF. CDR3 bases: TGTGCCAGCAAACAGGACACGCAAGGTGTGAACACTGAAGCTTTCTTT.

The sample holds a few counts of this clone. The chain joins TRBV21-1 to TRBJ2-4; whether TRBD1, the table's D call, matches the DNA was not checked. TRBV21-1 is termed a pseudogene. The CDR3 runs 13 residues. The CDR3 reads CASSPQAKNIQYF. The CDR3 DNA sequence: TGTGCCAGCAGCCCCCAAGCCAAAAACATTCAGTACTTC.

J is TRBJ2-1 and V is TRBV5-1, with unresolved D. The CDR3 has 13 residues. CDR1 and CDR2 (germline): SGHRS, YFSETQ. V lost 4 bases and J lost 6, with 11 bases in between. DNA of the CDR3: TGCGCCAGCAGCCTCCAGTACACCAATGAGCAGTTCTTC. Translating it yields CASSLQYTNEQFF.

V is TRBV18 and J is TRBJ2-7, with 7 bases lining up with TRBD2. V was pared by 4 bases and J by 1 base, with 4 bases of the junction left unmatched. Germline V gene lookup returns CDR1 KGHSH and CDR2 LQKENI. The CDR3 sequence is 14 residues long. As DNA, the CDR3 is TGTGCCAGCTCACGGCTAGCGGAATCCTACGAGCAGTACTTC. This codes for CASSRLAESYEQYF.